This T cell receptor beta chain was sequenced in a study of cytomegalovirus exposure and HLA in healthy donors. Overall study results and limits: One later analysis reportedly identified an Asian-associated ancestry cluster that showed fewer N-insertions than the approximately 710-donor mean.

Amplification used 60 Vbeta primers and 13 Jbeta primers. Repertoires were generated with immunoSEQ multiplex PCR, while TCRdb's copy carries only in-frame clones and drops some. The repertoire holds about 130,000 clones, with over 65% as singletons. A remark on this clone: Its specificity is not known.

The CDR3 spans 13 residues. With 4 bases removed from V and 6 bases from J, the gap between germline ends came to 13 bases. Germline V gene sequence: CDR1 SGHTS, CDR2 YDEGEE. The source of this sequence is a man in his fifties in good health and CMV-seronegative. The rearrangement links TRBV5-8 to TRBJ1-2; D possibly corresponds to TRBD1 (6 bases). Sequencing input: PBMCs. The CDR3 protein is CASSVRGLDGYTF. CDR3 DNA: TGTGCCAGCAGCGTGAGGGGGTTAGATGGCTACACCTTC.